Detailed here is one TCR beta chain. Its antigen is unknown. PCR amplification relied on 60 Vbeta primers (plus 13 Jbeta primers). TCRdb's table, derived via immunoSEQ multiplex PCR, lists solely in-frame clones and lacks some. This sample's table reports around 74,000 clones. These data come from a study of cytomegalovirus exposure and HLA in healthy donors. Background on the study: Genotyping of more than 300 donors showed that about 84% belonged to the Caucasian-associated ancestry cluster.

This CDR3 is built from 13 residues. V lost 5 bases and J 5 bases, leaving 13 bases between the germline ends. CDR1 and CDR2 from the germline V gene are SEHNR and FQNEAQ (reference sequence). Overall study results and limits: TCR beta V segments were, for the most part, productive about 87% or about 30% of the time in an earlier analysis. What a later analysis reportedly showed was that an Asian-associated ancestry cluster had fewer N-insertions than the approximately 700-donor mean. TCR association rates varied by HLA locus in a later analysis, with DRB1 highest and HLA-C lowest.

This TCR came from a man aged 25-40 years in good health and CMV-seronegative. V and J are TRBV7-9 and TRBJ2-7, with D tentatively TRBD2 (6 bases). Source material: PBMCs. CDR3 DNA: TGTGCCAGCAGCCCCCTTTCGGGGGACGAGCAGTACTTC. It codes for CASSPLSGDEQYF.